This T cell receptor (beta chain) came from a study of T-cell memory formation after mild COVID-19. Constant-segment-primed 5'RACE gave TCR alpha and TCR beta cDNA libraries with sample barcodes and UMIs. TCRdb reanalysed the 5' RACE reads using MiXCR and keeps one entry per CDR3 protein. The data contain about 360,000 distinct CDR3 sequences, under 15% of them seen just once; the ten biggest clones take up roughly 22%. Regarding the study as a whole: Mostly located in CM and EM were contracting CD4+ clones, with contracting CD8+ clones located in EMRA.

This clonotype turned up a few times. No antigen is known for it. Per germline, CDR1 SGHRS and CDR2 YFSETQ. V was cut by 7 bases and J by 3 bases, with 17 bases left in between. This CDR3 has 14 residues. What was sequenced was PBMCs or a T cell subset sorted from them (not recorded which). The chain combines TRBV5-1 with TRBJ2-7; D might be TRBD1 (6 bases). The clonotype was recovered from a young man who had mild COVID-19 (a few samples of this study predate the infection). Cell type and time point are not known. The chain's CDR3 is CASRLRRGFYEQYF. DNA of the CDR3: TGCGCCAGCCGATTGCGCAGGGGATTCTACGAGCAGTACTTC.